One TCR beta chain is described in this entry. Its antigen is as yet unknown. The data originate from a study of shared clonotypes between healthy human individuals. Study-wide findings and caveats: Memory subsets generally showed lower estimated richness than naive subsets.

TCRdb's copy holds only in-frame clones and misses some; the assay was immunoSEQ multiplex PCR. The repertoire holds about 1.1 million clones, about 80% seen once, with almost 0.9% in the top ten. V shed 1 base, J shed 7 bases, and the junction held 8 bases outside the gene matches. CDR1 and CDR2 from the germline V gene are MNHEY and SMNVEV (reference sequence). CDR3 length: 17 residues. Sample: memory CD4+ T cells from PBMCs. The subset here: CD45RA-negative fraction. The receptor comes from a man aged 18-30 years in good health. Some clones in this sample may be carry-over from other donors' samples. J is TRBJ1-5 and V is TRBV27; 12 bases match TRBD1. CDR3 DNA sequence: TGTGCCAGCAGTTTATATGGGGGACAGGGGGCTAGCCAGCCCCAGCATTTT. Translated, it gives CASSLYGGQGASQPQHF.